This TCR beta chain stems from a study of technical replicates of blood from a few donors. Germline CDR1 reads MRHNA; CDR2 reads SNTAGT. The junction had 6 bases not matched to a gene; V was cut back by 5 bases and J by 3 bases. CDR3 length equals 15 residues. Produced via immunoSEQ multiplex PCR; TCRdb's table is partial and in-frame only. This table holds more than 65,000 clones, around nine tenths found once. This TCR derives from a human donor in good health. The chain has TRBV6-4 and TRBJ2-3; 9 positions match TRBD2. The sample consisted of T cells isolated from PBMCs. The CDR3 here is CASSFSGSGTDTQYF. The CDR3 nucleotides read TGTGCCAGCAGTTTTAGCGGGAGTGGGACAGATACGCAGTATTTT.